The clone carrying this T cell receptor beta chain was seen at least ten times. This sample is part of a study of T cells in Graves' hyperthyroidism and ophthalmopathy. The CDR3 regions of TCR beta were amplified from RNA transcripts. Carried out on the TCR CDR3, a first-round RT-PCR used the HTBI primer set. Each CDR3 protein is one row after TCRdb ran MiXCR on the multiplex PCR reads. The data show 400,000 to 500,000 distinct CDR3 sequences, with approximately 15% seen just once and approximately 5.8% held by the top ten. Germline loops: CDR1 MNHEY, CDR2 SMNVEV (reference sequence). V was shortened by 6 bases and J by 4 bases, with 13 bases between the two germline ends. This CDR3 has 13 amino acids.

The chain joins TRBV27 to TRBJ2-7; a weak D match, TRBD2 (6 bases). The sequence was obtained from a woman younger than 30 with Graves' hyperthyroidism. The specimen sequenced was blood. The CDR3 region has the DNA TGTGCCAGCAGGGGACTGGCAAAATACGAGCAGTACTTC. Encoded protein: CASRGLAKYEQYF.